This T cell receptor (beta chain) was recovered during a study of long-term antiretroviral therapy in people with HIV. Concerning this clone: The antigen is unknown.

This CDR3 has 15 amino acids. Germline CDR1 and CDR2: SQVTM and ANQGSEA. General study results and limits: HIV repertoires spanned tighter CDR3 length ranges than controls did. Blood draws took place between about 2003 and 2017 and possibly involved older ART regimens.

Version v3.0 of the immunoSEQ assay was performed at survey level. This table comes from immunoSEQ multiplex PCR, and its TCRdb copy is limited to in-frame clones, with some not included. The sample has tens of thousands of clones; 86% are singletons. The chain uses TRBV29-1 and TRBJ1-1, with a tentative D call TRBD1 (6 bases). The source material was unsorted PBMCs, sampled 0.8 years after starting antiretroviral therapy. The sequence was collected from a woman aged 30 to 39 with HIV. The CDR3 loop is CSVSNGGQASTEAFF. Written as DNA, the CDR3 is TGCAGTGTATCAAATGGGGGACAAGCGAGCACTGAAGCTTTCTTT.